These 17 T cell receptor beta chains share one sample of origin, sequenced in a study of identical twins. TCRdb itself ran the 5' RACE reads through MiXCR, one entry per CDR3 protein. The top ten clones hold under 2% of a sample with nearly 900,000 distinct CDR3 sequences, 9% to 15% of them seen once. These records were also assigned to another study, of yellow fever vaccine responses in identical twins.

Source material: PBMCs. These receptors were obtained from a woman in her late teens or twenties in good health.

The sample holds a few counts of this clonotype. V and J are TRBV12-3 or TRBV12-4 and TRBJ1-1; 9 bases agree with TRBD1. V gave up 2 bases and J gave up 0 bases; unmatched junction bases: 7. The CDR3 has 17 residues. The CDR3 sequence: CASSLRGDRVMNTEAFF. CDR3 nucleotide sequence: TGTGCCAGCAGTTTAAGGGGGGACAGGGTGATGAACACTGAAGCTTTCTTT.

J is TRBJ2-7 and V is TRBV20-1, with TRBD2 identical over 8 bases. This CDR3 comprises 17 residues. Germline V CDR1 and CDR2: DFQATT, SNEGSKA (reference sequence). The ends lost 6 bases at V and 4 bases at J; junction bases unmatched: 20. This CDR3 reads CSAPPRAITGGPYEQYF. CDR3 DNA sequence: TGCAGTGCCCCCCCCCGGGCAATAACGGGAGGGCCTTACGAGCAGTACTTC.

This clonotype was picked up a small number of times. The rearrangement uses TRBV7-3 and TRBJ2-7, with TRBD2 as a possible D gene (6 bases). V shed 5 bases and J shed 6 bases, with 14 bases lying between them. This CDR3 is 13 amino acids long. Per germline, CDR1 SGHTA and CDR2 FQGTGA. The CDR3 loop is CASSTGGIGEQYF. The CDR3 bases are TGTGCCAGCAGCACCGGGGGAATAGGCGAGCAGTACTTC.

This chain joins TRBV19 and TRBJ2-1; 9 nucleotides agree with TRBD2. Losses at the gene ends were 4 bases for V and 7 bases for J; bases not matched to a gene: 5. Germline CDR1 reads LNHDA; CDR2 reads SQIVND (reference sequence). The CDR3 totals 14 residues. The CDR3 here is CASSSSGGKNEQFF. In DNA, the CDR3 is TGTGCCAGTAGTAGTAGCGGGGGCAAGAATGAGCAGTTCTTC.

Written as DNA, the CDR3 is TGCAGTGCTAGAGCGGACAGGATCACAGATACGCAGTATTTT. This encodes CSARADRITDTQYF. The gene calls are TRBV20-1 and TRBJ2-3; 7 positions agree with TRBD1. Trimming at V came to 1 base and at J to 2 bases, leaving 3 bases not matched to a gene. The CDR3 contains 14 residues. Germline lookup yields CDR1 DFQATT and CDR2 SNEGSKA (reference sequence).

This clonotype has just a few counts. The V call is TRBV5-1, the J call TRBJ2-7, with TRBD1 matching 7 bases. V was clipped by 0 bases and J by 2 bases; unmatched bases: 5. The CDR3 contains 15 residues. The germline gives CDR1 SGHRS, CDR2 YFSETQ. CDR3 in DNA: TGCGCCAGCAGCTTGGGAGGGACAGCCCCCTACGAGCAGTACGTC. This gives the protein CASSLGGTAPYEQYV.

In its sample, this clonotype was seen a few times. The rearrangement links TRBV20-1 to TRBJ1-2; D call uncertain. The V end was cut by 1 base, the J end by 4 bases, with 4 bases between. Germline CDR1 is DFQATT and CDR2 is SNEGSKA (reference sequence). The CDR3 has 11 amino acids. The CDR3 loop reads CSARAPYGYTF. The CDR3, as DNA: TGCAGTGCTAGAGCGCCCTATGGCTACACCTTC.

J is TRBJ2-4 and V is TRBV28; D possibly corresponds to TRBD1 (5 bases). The CDR3 loop spans 15 amino acids. Between the trimmed V and J ends, which lost 6 bases and 0 bases, there was a span of 12 bases. Per the germline V gene, CDR1 is MDHEN and CDR2 is SYDVKM. The CDR3 region is CASSPTDLAKNIQYF. CDR3 coding DNA: TGTGCCAGCAGCCCGACAGATCTAGCCAAAAACATTCAGTACTTC. The variable domain in full, completed from reference TRBV28 and TRBJ2-4, reads DVKVTQSSRYLVKRTGEKVFLECVQDMDHENMFWYRQDPGLGLRLIYFSYDVKMKEKGDIPEGYSVSREKKERFSLILESASTNQTSMYLCASSPTDLAKNIQYFGAGTRLSVL.

There are a few counts of this clonotype. This chain links TRBV5-1 with TRBJ1-1; 8 bases line up with TRBD1. V trimming: 2 bases; J trimming: 6 bases; junction bases outside the gene matches: 3. CDR3 size: 13 residues. Germline V gives CDR1 SGHRS, CDR2 YFSETQ. The CDR3 region has the DNA TGCGCCAGCAGCTTTACAGGGGGGGCTGAAGCTTTCTTT. This codes for CASSFTGGAEAFF.

In this sample, this clonotype turned up a few times. The chain uses TRBV7-3 and TRBJ2-1; tentative D call: TRBD1 (5 bases). CDR1 is SGHTA, CDR2 FQGTGA, per germline. The CDR3 loop spans 15 amino acids. Between the trimmed V and J ends, which lost 4 bases and 1 base, there was a span of 11 bases. Here the CDR3 reads CASSSTDSSYNEQFF. The CDR3, as DNA: TGTGCCAGCAGCTCCACCGACAGTTCCTACAATGAGCAGTTCTTC.

The rearrangement joins TRBV9 to TRBJ2-5; perhaps D is TRBD1 or TRBD2 (7 bases each). V lost 4 bases, J lost 0 bases, and 25 bases lay in between. The CDR3 loop spans 19 amino acids. Germline CDR1 and CDR2: SGDLS and YYNGEE. CDR3 protein: CASSPQGGRAVGYQETQYF. The CDR3 DNA sequence: TGTGCCAGCAGCCCCCAGGGGGGGAGGGCCGTCGGGTACCAAGAGACCCAGTACTTC.

The V gene is TRBV12-3 or TRBV12-4, the J gene TRBJ2-5; D unresolved. There are 13 residues in the CDR3. V lost 4 bases and J 3 bases, leaving 9 bases between the germline ends. CDR3 nucleotide sequence: TGTGCCAGCAGTTCGAGCAGAAAAGAGACCCAGTACTTC. This encodes CASSSSRKETQYF.

J is TRBJ2-7 and V is TRBV4-1, with TRBD2 identical over 8 bases. The CDR3 loop spans 15 amino acids. Germline loops: CDR1 MGHRA, CDR2 YSYEKL. V trimming: 1 base; J trimming: 2 bases; junction bases outside the gene matches: 4. CDR3: CASSQGTSGTYEQYF. For the CDR3, the DNA is TGCGCCAGCAGCCAAGGTACTAGCGGAACCTACGAGCAGTACTTC.

This clonotype came up many times. This chain uses TRBV27 with TRBJ1-6; tentatively, D is TRBD1 (5 bases). This CDR3 is 15 amino acids long. V shed 4 bases and J shed 10 bases, with 17 bases lying between them. Germline-derived CDR1 and CDR2 are MNHEY and SMNVEV (reference sequence). The CDR3 DNA sequence: TGTGCCAGCAGTTCCCCGGGACCCGGGAAGTCACCCCTCCACTTT. Protein: CASSSPGPGKSPLHF.

This clonotype came up a few times. The V and J genes are TRBV20-1 and TRBJ2-7; a weak D match, TRBD2 (6 bases). CDR3 length: 13 amino acids. Trimming removed 6 bases at V and 3 bases at J, with 15 bases between. Germline V lookup: CDR1 DFQATT, CDR2 SNEGSKA (reference sequence). CDR3 in DNA: TGCAGTGCCACCGGAGGGAAAAACTACGAGCAGTACTTC. This codes for CSATGGKNYEQYF.

The V call is TRBV2, the J call TRBJ2-4, with TRBD2 matching over 8 bases. The CDR3 is 15 amino acids. Germline CDR1 and CDR2: SNHLY and FYNNEI. V lost 4 bases to trimming and J lost 2 bases; unmatched junction nucleotides: 4. The CDR3 loop is CASSAREGPKNIQYF. Written as DNA, the CDR3 is TGTGCCAGCAGTGCACGGGAGGGCCCCAAAAACATTCAGTACTTC.

In its sample, this clonotype was seen a few times. The rearrangement uses TRBV15 and TRBJ2-2; D remains unclear. Trimming cost V 5 bases and J 0 bases, with 13 bases left between them. The CDR3 covers 16 residues. The V gene's germline CDR1 is LNHNV and CDR2 YYDKDF (reference sequence). CDR3 coding DNA: TGTGCCACCAGCCCCCCGACACCCGCGAACACCGGGGAGCTGTTTTTT. Translation: CATSPPTPANTGELFF.